This T cell receptor beta chain is drawn from a study of cytotoxic CD8 clonotypes in ibrutinib-treated CLL. General study points: Progressing and sustained-remission patients had different sampling times.

Generated by immunoSEQ multiplex PCR, the TCRdb table keeps only in-frame clones and is missing some. The sample consists of 52,000 or so clones, approximately 54% of them appearing once. The CDR3 runs to 15 residues. The junction had 9 bases not matched to a gene; V was cut back by 4 bases and J by 4 bases. In germline, CDR1 is MNHEY, CDR2 SMNVEV (reference sequence). This clone has just a few counts. What it binds is unknown. This TCR came from a human donor with chronic lymphocytic leukemia. The input for sequencing was PBMCs, taken at disease progression, from a patient treated with ibrutinib. The V call is TRBV27, the J call TRBJ2-7; 8 bases are shared with TRBD2. CDR3 in amino acids: CASSYLGGVQYEQYF. CDR3 nucleotides: TGTGCCAGCAGTTACCTCGGGGGGGTACAATACGAGCAGTACTTC.